What follows are 31 T cell receptor beta chains derived from one specimen sequenced in a study of T cell repertoires in cytomegalovirus infection. TCRdb reprocessed the reads via MiXCR and lists one record per CDR3 protein. The data contain some 800,000 distinct CDR3 sequences, approximately 30% of them seen just once; the ten biggest clones take up 9.5% to 15%. Which antigens these TCRs recognize remains unknown. Specimen: cultured CD8+ T cells from PBMCs, collected from culture after CMV antigen stimulation. These receptors all come from a human donor in good health (CMV status not recorded). Some clones in this sample may be carry-over from other donors' samples.

This sequence joins TRBV6-5 and TRBJ2-5, with TRBD2 identical over 8 bases. V shed 6 bases, J shed 5 bases, and the junction held 11 bases outside the gene matches. There are 15 residues in the CDR3. CDR1 is MNHEY and CDR2 is SVGAGI in the germline V gene. CDR3: CASRFWRGAWETQYF. CDR3 nucleotide sequence: TGTGCCAGCAGGTTCTGGCGGGGGGCCTGGGAGACCCAGTACTTC.

The chain employs TRBV4-1 and TRBJ1-1; 10 bases align to TRBD1. The CDR3 spans 15 residues. CDR1 is MGHRA, CDR2 YSYEKL, per germline. Unmatched junction bases numbered 8, after V lost 4 bases and J lost 6 bases. CDR3 nucleotide sequence: TGCGCCAGCAGCCTTCTGGACAGGGGGGTTGCTGAAGCTTTCTTT. Translating gives CASSLLDRGVAEAFF.

This clonotype occurred a few times. The V gene is TRBV27, the J gene TRBJ1-1; TRBD1 matches 7 bases. The V segment lost 3 bases and the J segment 4 bases; nucleotides outside the gene matches: 5. The CDR3 loop spans 14 amino acids. In germline, CDR1 is MNHEY, CDR2 SMNVEV (reference sequence). The CDR3 region has the DNA TGTGCCAGCAGTTTCAGGGGACAGACCACTGAAGCTTTCTTT. It encodes CASSFRGQTTEAFF.

V and J are TRBV12-3 or TRBV12-4 and TRBJ2-3, with D tentatively TRBD1 (6 bases). The V end was cut by 2 bases, the J end by 6 bases, with 15 bases between. The CDR3 spans 15 residues. CDR3 region: CASSLREQGWDTQYF. The CDR3 nucleotides are TGTGCCAGCAGTTTAAGGGAACAGGGCTGGGATACGCAGTATTTT.

In this sample, this clonotype turned up many times. The chain employs TRBV7-2 and TRBJ2-7, with 7 nucleotides matching TRBD1. Germline-derived CDR1 and CDR2 are SGHTA and FQGNSA. CDR3 length equals 14 residues. V gave up 4 bases and J gave up 7 bases; unmatched junction bases: 10. The CDR3 sequence is CASSSPTGTREQYF. CDR3 sequence (DNA): TGTGCCAGCAGCTCCCCGACAGGGACGAGGGAGCAGTACTTC.

The genes are TRBV4-1 and TRBJ2-3; 14 bases are shared with TRBD2. V was pared by 4 bases and J by 1 base, with 4 bases of the junction left unmatched. This CDR3 is 17 amino acids long. Germline values: CDR1 MGHRA, CDR2 YSYEKL. The CDR3 DNA reads TGCGCCAGCAGCCTCCGGGGACTAGCGGGGGGCACAGATACGCAGTATTTT. Translation: CASSLRGLAGGTDTQYF.

This clonotype was seen repeatedly, ten times or more. The CDR3, as DNA: TGTGCCAGCAGTTTAAAGACAGCGCTAGGTGAAAAACTGTTTTTT. This codes for CASSLKTALGEKLFF. The genes are TRBV28 and TRBJ1-4; a possible D gene is TRBD1 (5 bases). The V and J ends lost 2 bases and 7 bases respectively, with 14 bases between them. From germline, CDR1 is MDHEN and CDR2 SYDVKM. This CDR3 contains 15 residues.

The rearrangement joins TRBV19 to TRBJ1-1; unclear D gene. Looked up from germline, CDR1 is LNHDA and CDR2 is SQIVND (reference sequence). V lost 1 base and J lost 3, with 12 bases in between. The CDR3 has 15 residues. DNA of the CDR3: TGTGCCAGTAGTATAGGGGCCAGCGGGGACACTGAAGCTTTCTTT. Its translation is CASSIGASGDTEAFF. Full variable domain (missing parts from reference TRBV19 and TRBJ1-1): DGGITQSPKYLFRKEGQNVTLSCEQNLNHDAMYWYRQDPGQGLRLIYYSQIVNDFQKGDIAEGYSVSREKKESFPLTVTSAQKNPTAFYLCASSIGASGDTEAFFGQGTRLTVV.

For this clonotype: A junction boundary mismatches the germline segment, possibly from a read error. This chain links TRBV4-1 with TRBJ1-5, with 8 bases that match TRBD1. Germline V gives CDR1 MGHRA, CDR2 YSYEKL. The CDR3 contains 15 residues. The chain's CDR3 is CARSQDRGANQPQHF. In DNA, the CDR3 is TGCGCCCGCAGCCAAGACAGGGGTGCCAATCAGCCCCAGCATTTT.

V and J are TRBV6-5 and TRBJ1-2, with 9 positions matching TRBD1. The junction had 5 bases not matched to a gene; V was cut back by 1 base and J by 2 bases. Germline V gene sequence: CDR1 MNHEY, CDR2 SVGAGI. The CDR3 extends over 16 amino acids. The CDR3 sequence is CASSYLGQGTNYGYTF. The CDR3 DNA is TGTGCCAGCAGTTACTTGGGACAGGGAACGAACTATGGCTACACCTTC.

The chain employs TRBV19 and TRBJ1-5; no reliable D call. The CDR3 length is 13 residues. Trimming removed 3 bases at V and 5 bases at J, with 8 bases between. The germline gives CDR1 LNHDA, CDR2 SQIVND (reference sequence). The CDR3 DNA follows: TGTGCCAGTAGTATGCGCAGCTATCAGCCCCAGCATTTT. Residues: CASSMRSYQPQHF.

As to this clonotype: One base away lies a much larger clone, so this may be a sequencing read error. Since the CDR3 does not end with the conserved phenylalanine or tryptophan, this likely comes from a read error. This chain connects TRBV7-6 to TRBJ2-3; D remains ambiguous. Deletions cut 5 bases from V and 6 bases from J, with 12 bases between. The CDR3 length is 13 residues. Germline V lookup: CDR1 SGHVS, CDR2 FNYEAQ. The CDR3 spells CASSLGPADTQYS. CDR3 bases: TGTGCCAGCAGCCTAGGACCCGCCGATACGCAGTATTCT.

The CDR3 loop is CASSTGTGIEQYF. The DNA of the CDR3 is TGTGCCAGCAGTACTGGGACAGGGATCGAGCAGTACTTC. V usage is TRBV2 and J usage is TRBJ2-7; 9 bases are a match to TRBD1. The germline V gene has CDR1 SNHLY and CDR2 FYNNEI. The V gene end was trimmed by 5 bases and the J gene end by 6 bases; junction bases not matched to a gene: 5. This CDR3 region has 13 residues. The full variable domain, completed using reference TRBV2 and TRBJ2-7, is EPEVTQTPSHQVTQMGQEVILRCVPISNHLYFYWYRQILGQKVEFLVSFYNNEISEKSEIFDDQFSVERPDGSNFTLKIRSTKLEDSAMYFCASSTGTGIEQYFGPGTRLTVT.

The chain has TRBV7-3 and TRBJ1-1; D not resolved. The CDR3 spans 14 residues. Germline CDR1 reads SGHTA; CDR2 reads FQGTGA. The V end lost 2 bases, the J end lost 1 base, and 8 bases lay between the germline ends. The CDR3 loop is CASSLGYKNTEAFF. CDR3 DNA: TGTGCCAGCAGCTTAGGGTATAAGAACACTGAAGCTTTCTTT.

The chain combines TRBV4-2 with TRBJ2-5; no reliable D call. The germline V gene has CDR1 LGHNA and CDR2 YNFKEQ. V was cut by 0 bases and J by 5 bases, with 19 bases left in between. CDR3 length: 17 residues. The CDR3 is CASSQDPLVLSQETQYF. DNA of the CDR3: TGTGCCAGCAGCCAAGATCCTCTAGTCCTTTCACAGGAGACCCAGTACTTC.

This clonotype was recorded a few times. V is TRBV27 and J is TRBJ1-3; maybe TRBD1 (5 bases). CDR3 length: 13 residues. Germline V gene lookup returns CDR1 MNHEY and CDR2 SMNVEV (reference sequence). Trimming removed 8 bases at V and 4 bases at J, with 12 bases between. CDR3: CASSGGGGNTIYF. The CDR3 DNA reads TGTGCCAGCTCCGGCGGGGGAGGAAACACCATATATTTT.

This clonotype has more than one count but fewer than ten. The chain uses TRBV5-1 and TRBJ2-7; TRBD1 agrees at 10 bases. Unmatched junction bases numbered 16, after V lost 4 bases and J lost 3 bases. The CDR3 totals 18 residues. Per germline, CDR1 SGHRS and CDR2 YFSETQ. CDR3 DNA: TGCGCCAGCAGCAGCCGGGACAGGGGCGAAGCACCCTACTACGAGCAGTACGTC. Protein sequence: CASSSRDRGEAPYYEQYV.

This clonotype was counted many times. This chain connects TRBV28 to TRBJ2-2, with D possibly being TRBD1 or TRBD2 (5 bases each). Between the trimmed V and J ends, which lost 8 bases and 4 bases, there was a span of 17 bases. This CDR3 region has 15 residues. Germline CDR1 and CDR2: MDHEN and SYDVKM. The CDR3 DNA reads TGTGCCAGCTCCGCGCTCCGGGGACCCACCGGGGAGCTGTTTTTT. Translating gives CASSALRGPTGELFF.

This clonotype has a handful of counts. This chain links TRBV29-1 with TRBJ2-1, with TRBD1 matching over 10 bases. This CDR3 spans 13 amino acids. In germline, CDR1 is SQVTM, CDR2 ANQGSEA. The J segment lost 6 bases and the V segment lost 5 bases, leaving 4 bases of the junction unmatched. DNA of the CDR3: TGCAGCGTTAGGGACAGGGGTCTCAATGAGCAGTTCTTC. It translates to CSVRDRGLNEQFF.

The rearrangement uses TRBV6-2 or TRBV6-3 and TRBJ2-2; D uncertain. This CDR3 has 14 amino acids. CDR1 and CDR2 (germline): MNHEY, SVGEGT. Trimming took 4 bases from V and 6 from J, leaving 12 bases between them. Here the CDR3 reads CASSWLVGPGELFF. The CDR3 DNA sequence: TGTGCCAGCAGTTGGTTGGTGGGTCCCGGGGAGCTGTTTTTT.

The V gene is TRBV27, the J gene TRBJ2-1, with 8 nucleotides matching TRBD1. Germline CDR1 and CDR2: MNHEY and SMNVEV (reference sequence). V gave up 4 bases and J gave up 0 bases; unmatched junction bases: 2. The CDR3 spans 15 residues. CDR3 amino acids: CASSWDRSSYNEQFF. The DNA for the CDR3 is TGTGCCAGCAGTTGGGACAGGAGCTCCTACAATGAGCAGTTCTTC.

The J gene is TRBJ2-1, the V gene TRBV6-2 or TRBV6-3; 9 nucleotides agree with TRBD2. J gave up 8 bases and V 7 bases, and 9 bases lay outside the gene matches. The CDR3 runs 14 residues. CDR1 MNHEY and CDR2 SVGEGT come from the germline V gene. This CDR3 reads CASMAGGLWDEQFF. As DNA, the CDR3 is TGTGCCAGCATGGCGGGGGGGCTTTGGGATGAGCAGTTCTTC.

This chain connects TRBV10-3 to TRBJ2-1; D assignment may be TRBD1 or TRBD2 (6 bases each). V was shortened by 0 bases and J by 2 bases, with 17 bases between the two germline ends. This CDR3 comprises 18 residues. The V gene's germline CDR1 is ENHRY and CDR2 SYGVKD. The CDR3 spells CAISESRGHRDPYNEQFF. CDR3 DNA: TGTGCCATCAGTGAGTCCCGGGGGCACAGGGATCCCTACAATGAGCAGTTCTTC.

V usage is TRBV11-3 and J usage is TRBJ2-1, with 9 bases matching TRBD2. The ends lost 0 bases at V and 6 bases at J; junction bases unmatched: 6. The CDR3 is 16 amino acids. Germline assignment: CDR1 SGHNT and CDR2 YENEEA. The CDR3 region has the DNA TGTGCCAGCAGCTTAGAAGCTGCTAGCGGGGTCAATGAGCAGTTCTTC. It codes for CASSLEAASGVNEQFF.

This clonotype was seen many times. This chain uses TRBV6-5 with TRBJ2-3, with D uncertain. Trimming shortened V by 0 bases and J by 2 bases, and 9 bases separated the two germline ends. The CDR3 has 15 residues. CDR1 and CDR2 (germline): MNHEY, SVGAGI. The CDR3, as DNA: TGTGCCAGCAGTTACTCGAGTGGGGTCACAGATACGCAGTATTTT. Amino acid sequence: CASSYSSGVTDTQYF.

The V call is TRBV12-3 or TRBV12-4, the J call TRBJ2-7; D not resolved. The CDR3 length is 19 residues. The ends were cut back, 3 bases at V and 7 bases at J, with 31 bases in the middle. The CDR3 here is CASSFLGSHQFMHTGEQYF. In DNA form, the CDR3 reads TGTGCCAGCAGTTTTTTGGGCTCACACCAATTTATGCATACTGGGGAGCAGTACTTC.

V is TRBV4-2 and J is TRBJ1-2, with D tentatively TRBD1 (6 bases). V lost 0 bases and J 6 bases, leaving 11 bases between the germline ends. The CDR3 runs to 14 residues. Germline V gives CDR1 LGHNA, CDR2 YNFKEQ. This CDR3 reads CASSQEEGVNGYTF. The CDR3 bases are TGTGCCAGCAGCCAAGAGGAGGGGGTCAATGGCTACACCTTC.

The chain has TRBV15 and TRBJ1-5; perhaps TRBD1 as D (5 bases). Germline V CDR1 and CDR2: LNHNV, YYDKDF (reference sequence). V was cut by 3 bases and J by 7 bases, with 13 bases left in between. The CDR3 totals 14 residues. CDR3: CATSSRGVGQPQHF. The CDR3 DNA sequence: TGTGCCACCAGCAGTCGGGGGGTAGGGCAGCCCCAGCATTTT. Variable domain in full (rest from reference TRBV15 and TRBJ1-5): DAMVIQNPRYQVTQFGKPVTLSCSQTLNHNVMYWYQQKSSQAPKLLFHYYDKDFNNEADTPDNFQSRRPNTSFCFLDIRSPGLGDTAMYLCATSSRGVGQPQHFGDGTRLSIL.

In its sample, this clonotype was seen a few times. The V call is TRBV14, the J call TRBJ1-5; D unresolved. CDR3 length equals 12 residues. Trimming stripped 0 bases from V and 9 bases from J, with 6 bases between. Germline values: CDR1 SGHDN, CDR2 FVKESK. DNA of the CDR3: TGTGCCAGCAGCCAAGACCCCGTGCCCCAGCATTTT. It codes for CASSQDPVPQHF. Using reference TRBV14 and TRBJ1-5 for the parts outside the CDR3, the full variable domain is EAGVTQFPSHSVIEKGQTVTLRCDPISGHDNLYWYRRVMGKEIKFLLHFVKESKQDESGMPNNRFLAERTGGTYSTLKVQPAELEDSGVYFCASSQDPVPQHFGDGTRLSIL.

The rearrangement links TRBV4-1 to TRBJ2-2; no reliable D call. The V gene's germline CDR1 is MGHRA and CDR2 YSYEKL. V dropped 0 bases and J dropped 6 bases, with 8 bases sitting between them. The CDR3 consists of 14 residues. The CDR3 sequence is CASSQEGMAGELFF. DNA of the CDR3: TGCGCCAGCAGCCAAGAAGGAATGGCCGGGGAGCTGTTTTTT.

The chain joins TRBV6-1 to TRBJ2-7; D may be TRBD1 (5 bases). Trimming shortened V by 6 bases and J by 6 bases, and 15 bases separated the two germline ends. This CDR3 is built from 13 residues. Germline V gene lookup returns CDR1 MNHNS and CDR2 SASEGT. The DNA of the CDR3 is TGTGCCAGCAGCCGGCAGGGTCTCTCCGAGCAGTACGTC. It specifies CASSRQGLSEQYV.